This T cell receptor beta chain emerged from a study of early T cells in non-severe SARS-CoV-2 infection. Each single cDNA molecule received a unique molecular identifier. TCRdb fed the 5' RACE reads into MiXCR, producing one record per CDR3 protein. The sample consists of around 70,000 distinct CDR3 sequences, roughly 16% of them appearing once. A single count supports this clonotype. This CDR3 has 15 residues. The germline V and J ends were trimmed by 1 base and 6 bases, with 15 bases remaining between them. Germline lookup yields CDR1 SQVTM and CDR2 ANQGSEA. The sequence was collected from an adult who was a healthcare worker with PCR-confirmed SARS-CoV-2 infection or an uninfected control (not recorded which). V is TRBV29-1 and J is TRBJ2-2; no clear D gene. Sequencing used whole blood. The CDR3 spells CSVEGAKGGSGELFF. The CDR3 DNA reads TGCAGCGTTGAAGGGGCGAAGGGTGGATCCGGGGAGCTGTTTTTT.